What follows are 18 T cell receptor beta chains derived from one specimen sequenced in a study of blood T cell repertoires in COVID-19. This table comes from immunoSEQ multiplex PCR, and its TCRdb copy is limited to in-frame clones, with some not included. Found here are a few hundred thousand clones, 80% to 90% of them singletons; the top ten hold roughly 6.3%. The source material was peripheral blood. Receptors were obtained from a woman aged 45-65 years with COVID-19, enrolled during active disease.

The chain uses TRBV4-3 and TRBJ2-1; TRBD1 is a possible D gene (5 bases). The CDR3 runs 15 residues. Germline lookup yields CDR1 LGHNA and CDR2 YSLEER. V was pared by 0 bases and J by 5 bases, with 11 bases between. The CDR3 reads CASSQEGVVNNEQFF. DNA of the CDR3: TGCGCCAGCAGCCAAGAAGGGGTAGTTAACAATGAGCAGTTCTTC.

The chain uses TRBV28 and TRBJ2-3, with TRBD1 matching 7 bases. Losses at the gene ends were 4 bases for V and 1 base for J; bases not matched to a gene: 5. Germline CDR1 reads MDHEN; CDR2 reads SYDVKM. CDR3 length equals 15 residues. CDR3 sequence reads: CASSSPGTGTDTQYF. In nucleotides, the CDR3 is TGTGCCAGCAGTTCGCCCGGGACAGGCACAGATACGCAGTATTTT.

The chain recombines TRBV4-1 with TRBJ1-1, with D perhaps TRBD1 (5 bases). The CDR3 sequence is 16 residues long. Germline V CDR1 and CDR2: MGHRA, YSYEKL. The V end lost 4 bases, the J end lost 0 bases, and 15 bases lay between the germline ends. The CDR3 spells CASSPWMEGMNTEAFF. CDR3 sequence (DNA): TGCGCCAGCAGCCCATGGATGGAGGGGATGAACACTGAAGCTTTCTTT.

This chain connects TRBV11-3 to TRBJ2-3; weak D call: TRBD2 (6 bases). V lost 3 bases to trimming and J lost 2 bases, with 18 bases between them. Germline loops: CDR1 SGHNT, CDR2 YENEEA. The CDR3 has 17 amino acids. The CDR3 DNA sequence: TGTGCCAGCAGCTTGTCCTCCGGGACTCCGGTCACAGATACGCAGTATTTT. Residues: CASSLSSGTPVTDTQYF.

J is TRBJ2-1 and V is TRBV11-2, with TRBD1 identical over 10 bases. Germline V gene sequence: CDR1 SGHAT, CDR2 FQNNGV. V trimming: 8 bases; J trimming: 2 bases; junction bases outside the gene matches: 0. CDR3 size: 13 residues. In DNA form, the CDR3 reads TGTGCCAGCGGGACAGGGGCCTACAATGAGCAGTTCTTC. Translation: CASGTGAYNEQFF.

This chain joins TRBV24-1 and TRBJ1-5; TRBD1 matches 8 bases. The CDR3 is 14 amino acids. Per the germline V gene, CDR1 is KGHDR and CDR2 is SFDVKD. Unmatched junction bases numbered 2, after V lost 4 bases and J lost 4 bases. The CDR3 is CATSEGQVNQPQHF. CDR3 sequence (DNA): TGTGCCACCAGTGAGGGACAGGTTAATCAGCCCCAGCATTTT.

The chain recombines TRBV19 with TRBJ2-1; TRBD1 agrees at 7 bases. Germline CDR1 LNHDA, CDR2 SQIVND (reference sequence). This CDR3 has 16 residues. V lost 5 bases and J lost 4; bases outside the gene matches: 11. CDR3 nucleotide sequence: TGTGCCAGTAGTCCAAGGACAGGTCCGGGGTACAATGAGCAGTTCTTC. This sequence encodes CASSPRTGPGYNEQFF.

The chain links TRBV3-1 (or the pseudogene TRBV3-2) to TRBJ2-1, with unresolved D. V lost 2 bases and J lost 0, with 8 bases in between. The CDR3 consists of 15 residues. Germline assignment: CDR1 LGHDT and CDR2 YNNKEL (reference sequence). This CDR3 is CASSQLPPSYNEQFF. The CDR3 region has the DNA TGTGCCAGCAGCCAACTACCCCCCTCCTACAATGAGCAGTTCTTC.

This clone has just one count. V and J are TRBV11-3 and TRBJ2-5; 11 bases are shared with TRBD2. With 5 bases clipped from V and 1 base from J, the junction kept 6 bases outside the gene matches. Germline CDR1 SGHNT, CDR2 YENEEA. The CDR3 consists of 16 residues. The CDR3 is CASSPGTSGAQETQYF. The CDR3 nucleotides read TGTGCCAGCAGCCCCGGGACTAGCGGAGCCCAAGAGACCCAGTACTTC.

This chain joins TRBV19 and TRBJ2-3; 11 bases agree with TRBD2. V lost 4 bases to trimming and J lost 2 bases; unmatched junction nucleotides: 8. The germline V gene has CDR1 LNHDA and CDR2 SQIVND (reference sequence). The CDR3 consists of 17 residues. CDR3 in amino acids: CASSTRLAGTVTDTQYF. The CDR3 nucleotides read TGTGCCAGTAGTACGAGACTAGCGGGGACAGTCACAGATACGCAGTATTTT.

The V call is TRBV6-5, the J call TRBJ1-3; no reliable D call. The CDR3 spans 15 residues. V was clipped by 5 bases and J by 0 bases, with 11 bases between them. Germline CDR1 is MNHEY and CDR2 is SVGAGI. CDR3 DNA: TGTGCCAGCAGTCGCCGCGTCGCCTCTGGAAACACCATATATTTT. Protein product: CASSRRVASGNTIYF.

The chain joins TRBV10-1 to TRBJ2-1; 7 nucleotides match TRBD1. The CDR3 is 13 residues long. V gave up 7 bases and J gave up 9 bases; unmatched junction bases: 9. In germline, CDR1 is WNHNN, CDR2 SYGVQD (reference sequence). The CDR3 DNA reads TGCGCCAGCAACAACAGGGGTAAAGGTGAGCAGTTCTTC. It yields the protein CASNNRGKGEQFF.

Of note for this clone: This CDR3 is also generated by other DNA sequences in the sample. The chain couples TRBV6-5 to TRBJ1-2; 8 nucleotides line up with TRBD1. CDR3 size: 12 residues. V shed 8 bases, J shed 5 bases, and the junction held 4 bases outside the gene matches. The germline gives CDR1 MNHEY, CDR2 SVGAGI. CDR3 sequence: CASSQGVYGYTF. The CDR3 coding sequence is TGTGCCAGCTCACAGGGGGTTTATGGCTACACCTTC.

The CDR3 here is CASSPRQGLLLFF. Written as DNA, the CDR3 is TGTGCCAGCTCACCACGACAGGGGCTTCTTCTGTTTTTT. V is TRBV18 and J is TRBJ1-4; 8 bases align to TRBD1. Germline values: CDR1 KGHSH, CDR2 LQKENI. The CDR3 has 13 amino acids. Germline trimming cut 1 base from V and 14 bases from J; bases unmatched to any gene: 6.

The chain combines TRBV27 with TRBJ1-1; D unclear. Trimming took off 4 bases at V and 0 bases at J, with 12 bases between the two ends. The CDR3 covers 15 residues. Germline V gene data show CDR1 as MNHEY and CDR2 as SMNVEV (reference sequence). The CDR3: CASSSITHMNTEAFF. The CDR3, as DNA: TGTGCCAGCAGTTCTATCACCCATATGAACACTGAAGCTTTCTTT.

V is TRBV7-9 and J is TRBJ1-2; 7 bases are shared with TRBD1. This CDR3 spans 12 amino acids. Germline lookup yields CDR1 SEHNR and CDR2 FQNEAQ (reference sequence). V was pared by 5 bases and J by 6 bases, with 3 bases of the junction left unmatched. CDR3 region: CASSRGQHGYTF. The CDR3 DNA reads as TGTGCCAGCAGCCGGGGACAGCATGGCTACACCTTC.

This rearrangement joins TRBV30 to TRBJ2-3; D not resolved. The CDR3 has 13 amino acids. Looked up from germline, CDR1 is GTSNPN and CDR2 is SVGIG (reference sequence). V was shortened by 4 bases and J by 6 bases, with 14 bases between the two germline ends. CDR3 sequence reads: CAWTQRRVDTQYF. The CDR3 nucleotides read TGTGCCTGGACCCAAAGGAGAGTGGATACGCAGTATTTT. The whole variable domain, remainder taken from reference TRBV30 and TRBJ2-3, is SQTIHQWPATLVQPVGSPLSLECTVEGTSNPNLYWYRQAAGRGLQLLFYSVGIGQISSEVPQNLSASRPQDRQFILSSKKLLLSDSGFYLCAWTQRRVDTQYFGPGTRLTVL.

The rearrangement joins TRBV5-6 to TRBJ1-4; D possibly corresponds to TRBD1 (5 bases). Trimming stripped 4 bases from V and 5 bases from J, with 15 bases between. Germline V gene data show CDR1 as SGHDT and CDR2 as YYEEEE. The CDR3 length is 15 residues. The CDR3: CASSIRTGLNEKLFF. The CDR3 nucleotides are TGTGCCAGCAGCATCAGAACAGGCCTCAATGAAAAACTGTTTTTT. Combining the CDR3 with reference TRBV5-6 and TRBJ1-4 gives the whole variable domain DAGVTQSPTHLIKTRGQQVTLRCSPKSGHDTVSWYQQALGQGPQFIFQYYEEEERQRGNFPDRFSGHQFPNYSSELNVNALLLGDSALYLCASSIRTGLNEKLFFGSGTQLSVL.